Listed below are T cell receptor beta chains from one sample, sequenced in a study of cytomegalovirus exposure and HLA in healthy donors. Clones were sequenced by immunoSEQ multiplex PCR, and TCRdb holds only the in-frame ones, with some missing. The sample has fewer than 250,000 clones, around 79% seen once. The sequenced sample was PBMCs. These receptors all come from a male donor in good health and CMV-seropositive. CDR3s include the opening cysteine and the closing phenylalanine or tryptophan. A D gene is named only where the DNA matches it firmly. Size is omitted from some rows. Given values are once, few, many or a class for expanded clones.

v_gene	j_gene	abundance	d_gene	len	CDR3aa	CDR3nt
TRBV28	TRBJ2-7	.	.	12	CASSLATNEQYF	TGTGCCAGCAGCCTAGCGACCAACGAGCAGTACTTC
TRBV6-4	TRBJ2-3	.	.	17	CASSDLGLTVETDTQYF	TGTGCCAGCAGTGACCTCGGACTGACCGTTGAAACAGATACGCAGTATTTT
TRBV9	TRBJ1-5	.	.	13	CASSGRDNQPQHF	TGTGCCAGCTCCGGGAGGGACAATCAGCCCCAGCATTTT
TRBV7-7	TRBJ2-2	.	.	14	CASSSTDYTGELFF	TGTGCTAGCAGCTCAACAGATTACACCGGGGAGCTGTTTTTT
TRBV27	TRBJ1-5	.	TRBD1	14	CASSRQGEKKPQHF	TGTGCCAGCAGTCGACAGGGGGAGAAGAAGCCCCAGCATTTT
TRBV7-2	TRBJ1-6	.	TRBD1	16	CASSTTGTGTHSPLHF	TGTGCCAGCAGCACAACAGGGACAGGAACCCATTCACCCCTCCACTTT
TRBV5-1	TRBJ2-1	few	TRBD1	16	CASSEAQGLGYNEQFF	TGCGCCAGCAGCGAAGCACAGGGGCTAGGATACAATGAGCAGTTCTTC
TRBV10-3	TRBJ2-2	.	TRBD2	14	CAIMRGGVTGELFF	TGTGCCATCATGCGGGGGGGGGTGACCGGGGAGCTGTTTTTT
TRBV6-1	TRBJ2-3	few	TRBD2	16	CASSERERGPTDTQYF	TGTGCCAGCAGTGAACGCGAGCGGGGCCCCACAGATACGCAGTATTTT
TRBV30	TRBJ1-2	.	.	16	CAWVEWATESSYGYTF	TGTGCCTGGGTCGAATGGGCTACTGAATCCTCCTATGGCTACACCTTC
TRBV5-1	TRBJ1-4	.	.	15	CASSLIQGPNEKLFF	TGCGCCAGCAGCTTGATTCAGGGGCCTAATGAAAAACTGTTTTTT
TRBV6-6	TRBJ1-2	.	.	15	CASSRGGLSNYGYTF	TGTGCCAGCAGTCGGGGGGGCCTATCTAACTATGGCTACACCTTC
TRBV4-1	TRBJ2-5	.	TRBD2	18	CASSRGTSGTGLVETQYF	TGCGCCAGCAGCCGCGGGACTAGCGGGACGGGCTTAGTCGAGACCCAGTACTTC
TRBV9	TRBJ2-1	.	.	12	CASSASVTEQFF	TGTGCCAGCAGCGCCAGCGTCACTGAGCAGTTCTTC
TRBV27	TRBJ2-2	.	.	14	CASSLASRAGELFF	TGTGCCAGCAGTTTAGCTTCGAGAGCCGGGGAGCTGTTTTTT
TRBV7-9	TRBJ1-4	few	.	15	CATRFGGLTNEKLFF	TGTGCCACTCGCTTTGGCGGCTTAACTAATGAAAAACTGTTTTTT
TRBV5-1	TRBJ2-1	.	.	12	CASSFNLNEQFF	TGCGCCAGCAGCTTTAATTTGAATGAGCAGTTCTTC
TRBV19	TRBJ2-5	.	TRBD2	16	CASTTVSGAGRETQYF	TGTGCCAGTACCACAGTAAGCGGGGCAGGAAGAGAGACCCAGTACTTC
TRBV7-6	TRBJ2-5	.	.	13	CASSLVQGETQYF	TGTGCCAGCAGCTTAGTGCAGGGAGAGACCCAGTACTTC
TRBV10-3	TRBJ1-1	.	.	13	CAISETGPTEAFF	TGTGCCATCAGTGAAACAGGGCCCACTGAAGCTTTCTTT
TRBV9	TRBJ1-4	.	.	16	CASIHDSPATNEKLFF	TGTGCCAGCATCCACGATAGCCCTGCAACTAATGAAAAACTGTTTTTT
TRBV27	TRBJ2-6	few	.	13	CASKGPGANVLTF	TGTGCCAGCAAGGGGCCCGGGGCCAACGTCCTGACTTTC
TRBV7-2	TRBJ1-5	.	.	14	CASSLFWGDQPQHF	TGTGCCAGCAGCTTATTTTGGGGGGACCAGCCCCAGCATTTT
TRBV19	TRBJ1-3	few	.	14	CASSPQDTGNTIYF	TGTGCCAGTAGTCCCCAGGACACTGGAAACACCATATATTTT
TRBV7-2	TRBJ1-2	.	.	14	CASSPPRGRGLYTF	TGTGCCAGCAGCCCCCCCAGGGGACGGGGTCTCTACACCTTC
TRBV9	TRBJ2-2	.	.	15	CASSVVPGGPGELFF	TGTGCCAGCAGCGTAGTGCCAGGAGGACCCGGGGAGCTGTTTTTT
TRBV7-2	TRBJ2-6	.	.	15	CASSLPLSGANVLTF	TGTGCCAGCAGCTTACCCCTCTCTGGGGCCAACGTCCTGACTTTC
TRBV5-4	TRBJ2-1	.	TRBD2	16	CASSALEAGGYNEQFF	TGTGCCAGCAGCGCCCTCGAGGCGGGGGGGTACAATGAGCAGTTCTTC